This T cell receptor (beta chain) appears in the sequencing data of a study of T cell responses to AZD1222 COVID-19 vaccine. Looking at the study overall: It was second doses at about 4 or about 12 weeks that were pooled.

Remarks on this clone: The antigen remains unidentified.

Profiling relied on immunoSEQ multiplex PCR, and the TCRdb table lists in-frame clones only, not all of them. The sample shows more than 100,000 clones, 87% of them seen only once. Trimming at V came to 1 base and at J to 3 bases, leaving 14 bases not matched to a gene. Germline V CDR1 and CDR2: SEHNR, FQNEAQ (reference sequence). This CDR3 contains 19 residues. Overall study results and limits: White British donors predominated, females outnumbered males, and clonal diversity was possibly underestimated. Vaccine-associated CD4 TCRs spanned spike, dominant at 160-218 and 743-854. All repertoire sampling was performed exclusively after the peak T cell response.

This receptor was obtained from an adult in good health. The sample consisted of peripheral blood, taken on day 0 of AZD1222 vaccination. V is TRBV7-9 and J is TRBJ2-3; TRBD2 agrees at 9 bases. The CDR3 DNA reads TGTGCCAGCAGCTTAGGAGCTGCGGGGGGGCGGGGTCGGACAGATACGCAGTATTTT. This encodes CASSLGAAGGRGRTDTQYF.